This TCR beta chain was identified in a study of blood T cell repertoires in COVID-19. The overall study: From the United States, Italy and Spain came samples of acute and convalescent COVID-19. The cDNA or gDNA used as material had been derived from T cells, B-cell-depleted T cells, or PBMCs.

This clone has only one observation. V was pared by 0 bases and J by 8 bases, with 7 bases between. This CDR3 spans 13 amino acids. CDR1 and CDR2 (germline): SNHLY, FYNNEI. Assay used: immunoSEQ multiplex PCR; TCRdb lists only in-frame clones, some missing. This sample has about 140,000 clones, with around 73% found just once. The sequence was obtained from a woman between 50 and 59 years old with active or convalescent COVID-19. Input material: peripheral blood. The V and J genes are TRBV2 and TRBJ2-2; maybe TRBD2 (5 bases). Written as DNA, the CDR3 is TGTGCCAGCAGTGAAGCTACGGGGGGGGAGCTGTTTTTT. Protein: CASSEATGGELFF.